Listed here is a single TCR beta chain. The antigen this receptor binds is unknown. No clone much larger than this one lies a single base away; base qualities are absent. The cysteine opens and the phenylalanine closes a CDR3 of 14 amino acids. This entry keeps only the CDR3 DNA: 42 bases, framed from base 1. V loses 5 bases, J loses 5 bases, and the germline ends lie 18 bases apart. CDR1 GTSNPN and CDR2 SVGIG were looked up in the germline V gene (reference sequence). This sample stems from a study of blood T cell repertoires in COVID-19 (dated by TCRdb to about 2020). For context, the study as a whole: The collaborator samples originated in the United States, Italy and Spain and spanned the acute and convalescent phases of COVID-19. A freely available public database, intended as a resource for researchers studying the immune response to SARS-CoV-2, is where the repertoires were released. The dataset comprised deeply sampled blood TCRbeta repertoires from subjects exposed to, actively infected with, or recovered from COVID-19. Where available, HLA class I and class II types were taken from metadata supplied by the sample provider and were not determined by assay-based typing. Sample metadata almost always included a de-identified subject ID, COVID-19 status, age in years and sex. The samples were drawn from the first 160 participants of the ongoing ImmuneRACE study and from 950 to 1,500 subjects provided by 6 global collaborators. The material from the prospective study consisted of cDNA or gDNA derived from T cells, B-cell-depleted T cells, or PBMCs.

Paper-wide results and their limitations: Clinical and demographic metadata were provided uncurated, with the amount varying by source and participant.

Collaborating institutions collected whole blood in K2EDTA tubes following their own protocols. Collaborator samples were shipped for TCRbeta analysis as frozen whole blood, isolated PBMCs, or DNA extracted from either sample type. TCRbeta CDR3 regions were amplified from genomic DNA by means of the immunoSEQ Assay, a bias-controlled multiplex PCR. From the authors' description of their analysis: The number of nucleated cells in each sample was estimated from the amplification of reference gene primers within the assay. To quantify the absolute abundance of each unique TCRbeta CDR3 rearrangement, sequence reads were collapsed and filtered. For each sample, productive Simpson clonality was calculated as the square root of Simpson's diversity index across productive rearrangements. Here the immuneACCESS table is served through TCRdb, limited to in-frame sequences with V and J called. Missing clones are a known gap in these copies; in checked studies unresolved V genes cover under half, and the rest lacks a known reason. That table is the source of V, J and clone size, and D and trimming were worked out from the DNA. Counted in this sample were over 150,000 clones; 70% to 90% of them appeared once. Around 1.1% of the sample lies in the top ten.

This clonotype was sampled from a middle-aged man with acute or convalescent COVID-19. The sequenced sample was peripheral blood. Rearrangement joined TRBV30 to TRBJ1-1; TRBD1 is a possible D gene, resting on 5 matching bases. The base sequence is TGTGCCTGGTCAGTGGGCAGGGTAATGACTGAAGCTTTCTTT. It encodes CAWSVGRVMTEAFF.